This T cell receptor beta chain was captured by sequencing in a study of T cell repertoires in cytomegalovirus infection. Study-wide findings and caveats: Pooled public TCR beta family frequency picked out CMV carriers with the relevant HLA. The study found HLA-C-restricted CMV-specific TCR beta clonotypes dominating the ex vivo response.

Germline CDR1 is LGHDT and CDR2 is YNNKEL (reference sequence). Trimming removed 1 base from V and 7 bases from J, with 11 bases in between. This CDR3 is built from 14 residues. TCRdb used MiXCR to reprocess the reads, holding one entry per CDR3 protein. The sample lists fewer than 550,000 distinct CDR3 sequences, roughly 12% occurring once. The table lists this clonotype with a few counts. Its specificity is unknown. This chain connects TRBV3-1 to TRBJ1-5; D gene unclear. The sequencing input was PBMCs. This clonotype was obtained from a human donor in good health (CMV status not recorded). Some clones in this sample may be carry-over from other donors' samples. In DNA form, the CDR3 reads TGTGCCAGCAGCCAAGTCGGGGTTGGACAGCCCCAGCATTTT. As protein: CASSQVGVGQPQHF.